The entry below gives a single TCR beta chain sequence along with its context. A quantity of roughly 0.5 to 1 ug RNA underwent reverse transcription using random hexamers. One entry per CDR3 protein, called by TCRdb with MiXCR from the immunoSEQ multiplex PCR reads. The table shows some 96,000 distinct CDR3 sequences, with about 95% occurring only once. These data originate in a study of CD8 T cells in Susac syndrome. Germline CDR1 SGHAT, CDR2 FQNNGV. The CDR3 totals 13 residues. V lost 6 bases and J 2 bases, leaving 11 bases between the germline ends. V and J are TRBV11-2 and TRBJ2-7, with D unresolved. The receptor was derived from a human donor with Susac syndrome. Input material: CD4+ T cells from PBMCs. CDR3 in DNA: TGTGCCAGCAGTTCCGTGGGGACCTACGAGCAGTACTTC. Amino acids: CASSSVGTYEQYF.